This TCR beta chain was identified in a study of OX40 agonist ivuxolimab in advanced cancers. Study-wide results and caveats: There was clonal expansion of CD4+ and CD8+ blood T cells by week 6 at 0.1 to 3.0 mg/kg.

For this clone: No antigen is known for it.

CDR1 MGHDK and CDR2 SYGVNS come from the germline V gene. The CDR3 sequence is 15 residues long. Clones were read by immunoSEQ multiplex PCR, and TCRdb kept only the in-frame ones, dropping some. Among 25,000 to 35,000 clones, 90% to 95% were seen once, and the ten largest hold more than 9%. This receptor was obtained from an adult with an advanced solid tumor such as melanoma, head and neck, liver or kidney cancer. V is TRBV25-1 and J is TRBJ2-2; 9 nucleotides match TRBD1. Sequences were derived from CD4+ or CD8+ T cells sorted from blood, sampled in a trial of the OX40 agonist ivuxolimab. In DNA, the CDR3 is TGTGCATTTCACAGGGGGCTAACGAACACCGGGGAGCTGTTTTTT. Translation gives CAFHRGLTNTGELFF.